This TCR beta chain was profiled in a study of T cell responses to AZD1222 COVID-19 vaccine. The trim removed 5 bases at V and 2 bases at J, leaving 5 bases unmatched. From germline, CDR1 is SGHRS and CDR2 YFSETQ. This CDR3 has 14 residues. Assay used: immunoSEQ multiplex PCR; TCRdb lists only in-frame clones, some missing. The table includes over 100,000 clones, roughly 90% detected once. The sequence was obtained from an adult in good health. This chain uses TRBV5-1 with TRBJ2-7; 9 bases map to TRBD1. Sample: peripheral blood, taken on day 0 of AZD1222 vaccination. CDR3 nucleotide sequence: TGCGCCAGCAGGCCGGGACAGGGTCCCTACGAGCAGTACTTC. Translation: CASRPGQGPYEQYF. Variable domain in full (rest from reference TRBV5-1 and TRBJ2-7): KAGVTQTPRYLIKTRGQQVTLSCSPISGHRSVSWYQQTPGQGLQFLFEYFSETQRNKGNFPGRFSGRQFSNSRSEMNVSTLELGDSALYLCASRPGQGPYEQYFGPGTRLTVT.